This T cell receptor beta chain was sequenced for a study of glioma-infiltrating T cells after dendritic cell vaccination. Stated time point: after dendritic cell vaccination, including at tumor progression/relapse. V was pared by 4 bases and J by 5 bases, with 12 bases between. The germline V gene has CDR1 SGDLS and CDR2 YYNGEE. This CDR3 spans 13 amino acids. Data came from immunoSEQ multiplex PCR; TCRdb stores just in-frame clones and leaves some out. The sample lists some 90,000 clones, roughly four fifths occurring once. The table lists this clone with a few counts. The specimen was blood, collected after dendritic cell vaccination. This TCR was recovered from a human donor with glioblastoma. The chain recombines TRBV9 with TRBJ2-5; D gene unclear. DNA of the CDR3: TGTGCCAGCAGCTTAGAACCTCGGGAGACCCAGTACTTC. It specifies CASSLEPRETQYF.